This T cell receptor beta chain came from a study of T cell repertoires in cytomegalovirus infection. On the study more broadly: Epitope selection comprised recently identified HLA-C-restricted CMV epitopes and well-studied HLA-B-restricted CMV epitopes. CMV infection plus the matching HLA type was flagged by public TCR beta signatures. Study-level findings and limits: Accumulated public TCR beta family frequency recognized individuals carrying CMV together with the relevant HLA. Ex vivo responses were dominated by HLA-C-restricted CMV-specific TCR beta clonotypes.

The trim removed 3 bases at V and 5 bases at J, leaving 9 bases unmatched. Germline V CDR1 and CDR2: SGHRS, YFSETQ. There are 15 residues in the CDR3. A word on this clonotype: Its antigen remains unidentified.

TCRdb fed the reads into MiXCR, producing one record per CDR3 protein. The sample comprises about 570,000 distinct CDR3 sequences, 40% of which are singletons, and 48% rests with the top ten. The clonotype was recovered from a human donor in good health (CMV status not recorded). Some clones in this sample may be carry-over from other donors' samples. The chain has TRBV5-1 and TRBJ1-1; 8 positions agree with TRBD1. Sequenced material: cultured PBMCs, taken from culture after CMV antigen stimulation. The CDR3 region has the DNA TGCGCCAGCAGCTCTTCGACAGGGGCTCCGACTGAAGCTTTCTTT. Translating it yields CASSSSTGAPTEAFF.